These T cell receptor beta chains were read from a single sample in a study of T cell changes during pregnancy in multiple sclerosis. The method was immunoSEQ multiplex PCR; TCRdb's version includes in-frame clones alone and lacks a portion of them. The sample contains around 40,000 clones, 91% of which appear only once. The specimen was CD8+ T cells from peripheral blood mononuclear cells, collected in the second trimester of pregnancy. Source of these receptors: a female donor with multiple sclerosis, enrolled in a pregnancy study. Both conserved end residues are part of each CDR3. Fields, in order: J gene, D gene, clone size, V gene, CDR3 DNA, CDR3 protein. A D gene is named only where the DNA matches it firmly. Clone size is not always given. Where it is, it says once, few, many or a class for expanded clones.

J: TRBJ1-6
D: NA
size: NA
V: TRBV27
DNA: TGTGCCAGCAGTTCCGACTCGACAGGCAATAATTCACCCCTCCACTTT
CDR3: CASSSDSTGNNSPLHF

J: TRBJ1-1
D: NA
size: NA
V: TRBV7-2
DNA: TGTGCCAGCAGCTTAACAGGGTCGAACACTGAAGCTTTCTTT
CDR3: CASSLTGSNTEAFF

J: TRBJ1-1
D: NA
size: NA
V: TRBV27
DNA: TGTGCCAGCAGTTCAGTGAGGTTGAACACTGAAGCTTTCTTT
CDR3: CASSSVRLNTEAFF

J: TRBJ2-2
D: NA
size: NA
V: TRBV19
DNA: TGTGCCAGTAGTGGGTGGGGGCAGAACACCGGGGAGCTGTTTTTT
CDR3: CASSGWGQNTGELFF

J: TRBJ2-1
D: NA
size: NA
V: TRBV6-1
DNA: TGTGCCAGCAGTGAAATTTCGGGAGTAGGCAATGAGCAGTTCTTC
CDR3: CASSEISGVGNEQFF

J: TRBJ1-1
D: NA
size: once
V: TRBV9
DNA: TGTGCCAGCAGCGCGGGGGGTACATCAGCGATGAACACTGAAGCTTTCTTT
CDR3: CASSAGGTSAMNTEAFF

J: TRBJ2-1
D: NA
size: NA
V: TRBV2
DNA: TGTGCCTCGGGGGCGGGAGATTCTTACAATGAGCAGTTCTTC
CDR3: CASGAGDSYNEQFF

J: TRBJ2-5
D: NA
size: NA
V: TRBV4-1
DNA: TGCGCCAGCAGCCAAGTTGGGCAGGGCGGAGAGACCCAGTACTTC
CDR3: CASSQVGQGGETQYF

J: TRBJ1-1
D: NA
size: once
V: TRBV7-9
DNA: TGTGCCAGCAGCCAAGGACAGCCCAGCGTGGCTTTCTTT
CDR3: CASSQGQPSVAFF

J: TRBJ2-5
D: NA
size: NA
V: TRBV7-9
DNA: TGTGCCAGCAGCTTGAGCGGGCTAAGGTCCCAAGAGACCCAGTACTTC
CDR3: CASSLSGLRSQETQYF

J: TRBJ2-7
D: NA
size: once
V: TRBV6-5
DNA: TGTGCCAGCAGTTACATTCAGGGATACGAGCAGTACTTC
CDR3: CASSYIQGYEQYF

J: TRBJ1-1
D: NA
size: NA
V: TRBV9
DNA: TGTGCCAGCAGCGTAGGGGCCCCCGGTGGGAGGGATACTGAAGCTTTCTTT
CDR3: CASSVGAPGGRDTEAFF

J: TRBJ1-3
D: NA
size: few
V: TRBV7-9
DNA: TGTGCCAGCAGCTTCCAGGGAAACACCATATATTTT
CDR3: CASSFQGNTIYF

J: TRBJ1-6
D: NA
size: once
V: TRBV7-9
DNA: TGTGCCAGCAGCCCATTACGCGGGTCTAATTCACCCCTCCACTTT
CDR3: CASSPLRGSNSPLHF

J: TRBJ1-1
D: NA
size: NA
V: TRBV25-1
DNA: TGTGCCAGCACCACCGGTACAGTGAACACTGAAGCTTTCTTT
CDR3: CASTTGTVNTEAFF

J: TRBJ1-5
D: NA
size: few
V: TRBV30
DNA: TGTGCCTGGAGTTTTACAGGGTTGGTGAATCAGCCCCAGCATTTT
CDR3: CAWSFTGLVNQPQHF

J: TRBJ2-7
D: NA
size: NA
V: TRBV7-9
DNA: TGTGCCAGCAGCTTAGCGGAGGGTGCCGGCTACGAGCAGTACTTC
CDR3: CASSLAEGAGYEQYF

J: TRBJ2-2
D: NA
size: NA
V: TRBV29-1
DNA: TGCAGCGCCATATGGGGCAAAACCGGGGAGCTGTTTTTT
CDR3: CSAIWGKTGELFF

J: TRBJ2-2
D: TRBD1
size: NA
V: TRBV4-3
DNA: TGCGCCAGCAGCCAAGTTTATACAGGGGGCAGGGACACCGGGGAGCTGTTTTTT
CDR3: CASSQVYTGGRDTGELFF

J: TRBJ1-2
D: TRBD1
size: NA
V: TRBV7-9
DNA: TGTGCCAGCTCCGTAGGGGACAGCCTATATGGCTACACCTTC
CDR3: CASSVGDSLYGYTF

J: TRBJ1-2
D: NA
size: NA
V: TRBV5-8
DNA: TGTGCCAGCAGCTTGGCCAAGGGGCTATGGATGGGCTACACCTTC
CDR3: CASSLAKGLWMGYTF

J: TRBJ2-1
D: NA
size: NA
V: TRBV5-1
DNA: TGCGCCAGCAGCTCCCTCGGGAGCTCCTACAATGAGCAGTTCTTC
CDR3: CASSSLGSSYNEQFF

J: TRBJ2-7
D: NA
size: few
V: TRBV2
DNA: TGTGCCAGCAGGTCGACAGAAAACTACGAGCAGTACTTC
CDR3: CASRSTENYEQYF

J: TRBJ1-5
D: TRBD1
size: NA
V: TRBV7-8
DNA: TGTGCCAGCAGCTTAGGTCCCGGACAGGGAGGCAATCAGCCCCAGCATTTT
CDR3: CASSLGPGQGGNQPQHF

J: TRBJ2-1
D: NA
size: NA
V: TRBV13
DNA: TGTGCCAGCAGCTTAGGTAAGAGCTCCTACAATGAGCAGTTCTTC
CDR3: CASSLGKSSYNEQFF

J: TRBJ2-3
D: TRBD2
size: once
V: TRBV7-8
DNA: TGTGCCAGCAGCCCCTTGGGGAGCGGGGGATTCACAGATACGCAGTATTTT
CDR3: CASSPLGSGGFTDTQYF

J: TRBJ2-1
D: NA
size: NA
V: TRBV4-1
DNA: TGCGCCAGCAGCCTCCCGGGCACAGGGCTTGAAGGTGAGCAGTTCTTC
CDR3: CASSLPGTGLEGEQFF

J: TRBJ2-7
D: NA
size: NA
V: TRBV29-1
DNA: TGCAGCGTGGGGGGTTCAGGGCTTGGATACGAGCAGTACTTC
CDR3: CSVGGSGLGYEQYF

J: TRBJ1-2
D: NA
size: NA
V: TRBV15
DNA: TGTGCCACCAGCAGCCGGGACTTTATCTATGGCTACACCTTC
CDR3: CATSSRDFIYGYTF

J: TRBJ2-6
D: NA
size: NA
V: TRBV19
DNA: TGTGCCAGTGGTTCTCAGACTGCTGGGGCCAACGTCCTGACTTTC
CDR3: CASGSQTAGANVLTF

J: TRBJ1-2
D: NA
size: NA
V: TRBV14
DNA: TGTGCCAGCAGCCAAGGCAGGGGACATGGCTACACCTTC
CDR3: CASSQGRGHGYTF

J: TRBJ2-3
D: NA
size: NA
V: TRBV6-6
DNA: TGTGCCAGCAGTTATCTAGCAGATACGCAGTATTTT
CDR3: CASSYLADTQYF

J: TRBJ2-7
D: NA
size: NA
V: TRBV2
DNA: TGTGCCAGCAGTGCGGGGGTAATGGACGAGCAGTACTTC
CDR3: CASSAGVMDEQYF

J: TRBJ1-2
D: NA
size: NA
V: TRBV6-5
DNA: TGTGCCAGCGTACTCGACATCACCTATAACTATGGCTACACCTTC
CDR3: CASVLDITYNYGYTF

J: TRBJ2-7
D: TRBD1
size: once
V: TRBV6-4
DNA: TGTGCCAGCAGCAAGACAGGGGGCAAGTTGAGTGAGCAGTACTTC
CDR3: CASSKTGGKLSEQYF

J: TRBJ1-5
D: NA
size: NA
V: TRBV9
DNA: TGTGCCAGCAGCGTAGCAGGTTATAGCAATCAGCCCCAGCATTTT
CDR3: CASSVAGYSNQPQHF

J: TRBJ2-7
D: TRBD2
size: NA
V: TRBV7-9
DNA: TGTGCCAGCAGCCCTACTAGCGGGGGTTACGAGCAGTACTTC
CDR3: CASSPTSGGYEQYF

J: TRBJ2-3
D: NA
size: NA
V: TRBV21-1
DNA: TGTGCCAGCAGCAAAGATGAAGACAGGCCTAGCACAGATACGCAGTATTTT
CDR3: CASSKDEDRPSTDTQYF

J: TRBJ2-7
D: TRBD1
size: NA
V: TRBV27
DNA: TGTGCCAGCAGTTCCATCCCGACAGGGGCCGCGTACGAGCAGTACTTC
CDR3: CASSSIPTGAAYEQYF